The 19 T cell receptor beta chains given below trace back to one sample, sequenced in a study of hypomethylating agent response in myelodysplastic syndrome. Method: immunoSEQ multiplex PCR; TCRdb's copy keeps in-frame clones and lacks some. The sample yields some 2,000 clones, around 80% seen once. Sequencing used bone marrow, obtained before or after starting hypomethylating agent treatment for myelodysplastic syndrome (not recorded which). These TCRs come from a human donor with myelodysplastic syndrome.

The chain joins TRBV7-2 to TRBJ1-1; the D gene is possibly TRBD1 (6 bases). This CDR3 region has 14 residues. Between the trimmed V and J ends, which lost 1 base and 4 bases, there was a span of 10 bases. Germline loops: CDR1 SGHTA, CDR2 FQGNSA. The CDR3 sequence is CASSLEVGGTEAFF. The CDR3 DNA reads as TGTGCCAGCAGCTTAGAAGTAGGGGGCACTGAAGCTTTCTTT.

V usage is TRBV28 and J usage is TRBJ2-7; D unresolved. Germline CDR1 is MDHEN and CDR2 is SYDVKM. Trimming removed 4 bases from V and 5 bases from J, with 9 bases in between. The CDR3 sequence is 12 residues long. The CDR3 region is CASSSRVHEQYF. The CDR3 coding sequence is TGTGCCAGCAGTTCCAGAGTCCACGAGCAGTACTTC.

The chain couples TRBV28 to TRBJ2-3, with TRBD2 identical over 11 bases. The J segment lost 3 bases and the V segment lost 8 bases, leaving 7 bases of the junction unmatched. There are 15 residues in the CDR3. The germline V gene has CDR1 MDHEN and CDR2 SYDVKM. In DNA, the CDR3 is TGTGCCAGCCGGGAGGCTAGCGGGAGGACAGATACGCAGTATTTT. This sequence encodes CASREASGRTDTQYF.

The chain links TRBV11-3 to TRBJ2-7; 7 bases fit TRBD2. CDR1 SGHNT and CDR2 YENEEA come from the germline V gene. The V gene end was trimmed by 3 bases and the J gene end by 3 bases; junction bases not matched to a gene: 5. The CDR3 contains 14 residues. The chain's CDR3 is CASSLGGLLYEQYF. CDR3 bases: TGTGCCAGCAGCTTGGGAGGGTTGCTCTACGAGCAGTACTTC.

This clone was observed a handful of times. The chain uses TRBV4-2 and TRBJ1-1; a possible D gene is TRBD1 (6 bases). CDR1 LGHNA and CDR2 YNFKEQ come from the germline V gene. This CDR3 has 13 residues. Trimming took off 9 bases at V and 6 bases at J, with 17 bases between the two ends. The CDR3, as DNA: TGTGCCAGAAGCGCCAGGGGAGCGGCTGAAGCTTTCTTT. It yields the protein CARSARGAAEAFF.

V and J are TRBV15 and TRBJ2-3; 7 nucleotides agree with TRBD1. This CDR3 is 15 amino acids long. Germline V gives CDR1 LNHNV, CDR2 YYDKDF (reference sequence). J gave up 4 bases and V 1 base, and 5 bases lay outside the gene matches. This CDR3 reads CATSRARQGSDTQYF. The CDR3, as DNA: TGTGCCACCAGCAGAGCCCGACAGGGCTCAGATACGCAGTATTTT.

The chain is built from TRBV2 and TRBJ2-7, with D tentatively TRBD1 (5 bases). V dropped 4 bases and J dropped 0 bases, with 10 bases sitting between them. The CDR3 spans 14 residues. Per the germline V gene, CDR1 is SNHLY and CDR2 is FYNNEI. The CDR3 bases are TGTGCCAGCAGTGCAGGGCCCTACTCCTACGAGCAGTACTTC. Residues: CASSAGPYSYEQYF.

Only one count was recorded for this clone. The rearrangement links TRBV6-1 to TRBJ1-1; D ambiguous. Germline CDR1 and CDR2: MNHNS and SASEGT. Trimming removed 5 bases at V and 4 bases at J, with 11 bases between. CDR3 length: 13 residues. CDR3 nucleotides: TGTGCCAGCAGTAGAGGGAGAGCCACTGAAGCTTTCTTT. It translates to CASSRGRATEAFF.

J is TRBJ1-5 and V is TRBV19, with a weak D call TRBD1 (5 bases). Germline loops: CDR1 LNHDA, CDR2 SQIVND (reference sequence). V gave up 6 bases and J gave up 1 base, with 16 bases separating them. This CDR3 has 16 residues. The CDR3 DNA is TGTGCCAGTAGCAGGGTAACCTCAGCCAGCAATCAGCCCCAGCATTTT. Encoded protein: CASSRVTSASNQPQHF.

The chain carries TRBV14 and TRBJ2-5; tentative D call: TRBD1 (5 bases). Judging by the DNA end, TRBJ2-7 fits better; the J call may be wrong. CDR3 length: 12 residues. CDR1 is SGHDN, CDR2 FVKESK, per germline. As DNA, the CDR3 is TGTGCCAGCAGCGGGGCGCTCTACGAGCAGTACTTC. Translating gives CASSGALYEQYF.

The rearrangement links TRBV19 to TRBJ2-3, with a tentative D call TRBD1 (6 bases). This CDR3 is 15 amino acids long. V was trimmed by 3 bases and J by 4 bases, leaving 14 bases between them. Germline values: CDR1 LNHDA, CDR2 SQIVND (reference sequence). CDR3 DNA sequence: TGTGCCAGTAGTATTATGTCACAGGGCGCAGATACGCAGTATTTT. Protein: CASSIMSQGADTQYF.

J is TRBJ1-4 and V is TRBV11-2; D remains ambiguous. CDR1 is SGHAT, CDR2 FQNNGV, per germline. The CDR3 has 14 residues. V lost 5 bases to trimming and J lost 4 bases, with 11 bases between them. CDR3 nucleotides: TGTGCCAGCAGCATTGGGGAGAATAATGAAAAACTGTTTTTT. Translated: CASSIGENNEKLFF.

The chain carries TRBV27 and TRBJ2-4; 8 bases agree with TRBD2. The ends lost 0 bases at V and 6 bases at J; junction bases unmatched: 4. Germline V gene sequence: CDR1 MNHEY, CDR2 SMNVEV (reference sequence). The CDR3 extends over 15 amino acids. The CDR3 sequence: CASSLSGTSGNIQYF. In nucleotides, the CDR3 is TGTGCCAGCAGTTTATCTGGGACTAGTGGAAACATTCAGTACTTC.

This clone was observed a few times. This CDR3 reads CASKGQGVSYTF. The CDR3, as DNA: TGTGCCAGCAAGGGACAAGGGGTGAGCTACACCTTC. The J gene is TRBJ1-2, the V gene TRBV27, with a possible D match to TRBD1 (6 bases). This CDR3 spans 12 amino acids. CDR1 and CDR2 (germline): MNHEY, SMNVEV (reference sequence). Trimming left V 7 bases short and J 9 bases short, with 15 bases between.

The chain has TRBV5-4 and TRBJ2-1; 7 bases line up with TRBD1. Trimming took 4 bases from V and 0 from J; bases not matched to a gene: 7. Per the germline V gene, CDR1 is SGHNT and CDR2 is YYREEE (reference sequence). The CDR3 contains 16 residues. CDR3: CASSTQTGSSYNEQFF. The CDR3 nucleotides are TGTGCCAGCAGCACTCAGACAGGGAGCTCCTACAATGAGCAGTTCTTC.

This rearrangement joins TRBV28 to TRBJ2-1; 8 nucleotides align to TRBD2. The germline V gene encodes CDR1 MDHEN and CDR2 SYDVKM. J was trimmed by 0 bases and V by 3 bases; bases with no gene match: 7. The length of the CDR3 is 17 residues. The CDR3 coding sequence is TGTGCCAGCAGTTTCGGGGGGGCAGGGAGCTCCTACAATGAGCAGTTCTTC. This encodes CASSFGGAGSSYNEQFF.

The chain is built from TRBV6-6 and TRBJ2-3; D unresolved. The germline V gene has CDR1 MNHNY and CDR2 SVGAGI (reference sequence). This CDR3 has 12 residues. With 8 bases removed from V and 4 bases from J, the gap between germline ends came to 10 bases. This chain's CDR3 is CASARGADTQYF. CDR3 in DNA: TGTGCCAGCGCGCGCGGCGCAGATACGCAGTATTTT.

V is TRBV15 and J is TRBJ1-4; possible D gene TRBD1, 5 bases. Germline V gene sequence: CDR1 LNHNV, CDR2 YYDKDF (reference sequence). The ends were cut back, 2 bases at V and 11 bases at J, with 12 bases in the middle. There are 13 residues in the CDR3. Here the CDR3 reads CATSRILGEKLFF. The DNA of the CDR3 is TGTGCCACCAGCAGAATCTTAGGGGAGAAACTGTTTTTT.

The chain is built from TRBV4-3 and TRBJ1-3; tentative D call: TRBD1 (6 bases). Germline V CDR1 and CDR2: LGHNA, YSLEER. With 5 bases removed from V and 3 bases from J, the gap between germline ends came to 17 bases. The CDR3 sequence is 16 residues long. This CDR3 is CASSILGHPLGNTIYF. CDR3 in DNA: TGCGCCAGCAGCATACTGGGACACCCACTTGGAAACACCATATATTTT.